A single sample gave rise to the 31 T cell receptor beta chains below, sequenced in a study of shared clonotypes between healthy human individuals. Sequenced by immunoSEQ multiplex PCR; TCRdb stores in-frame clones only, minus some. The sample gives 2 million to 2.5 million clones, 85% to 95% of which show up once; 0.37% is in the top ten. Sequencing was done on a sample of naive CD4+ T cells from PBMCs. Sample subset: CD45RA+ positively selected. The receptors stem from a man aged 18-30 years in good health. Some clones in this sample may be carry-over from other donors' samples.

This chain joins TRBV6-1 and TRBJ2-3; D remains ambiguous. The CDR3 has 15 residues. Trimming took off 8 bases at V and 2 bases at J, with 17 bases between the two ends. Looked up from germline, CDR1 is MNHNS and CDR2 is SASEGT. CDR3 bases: TGTGCCAGCGGCCTAGAGACACCTAACACAGATACGCAGTATTTT. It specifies CASGLETPNTDTQYF.

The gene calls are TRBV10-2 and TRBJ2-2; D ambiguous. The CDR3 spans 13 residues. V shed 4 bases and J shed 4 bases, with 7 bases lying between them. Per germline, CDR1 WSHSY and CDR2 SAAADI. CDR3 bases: TGCGCCAGCAGTGTGAAGGGCACCGGGGAGCTGTTTTTT. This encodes CASSVKGTGELFF.

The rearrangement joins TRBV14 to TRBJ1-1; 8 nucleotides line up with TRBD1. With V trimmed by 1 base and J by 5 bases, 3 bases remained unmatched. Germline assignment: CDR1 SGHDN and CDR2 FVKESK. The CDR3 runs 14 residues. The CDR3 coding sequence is TGTGCCAGCAGCCAAGTCAGGGGGCGTACTGAAGCTTTCTTT. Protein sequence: CASSQVRGRTEAFF.

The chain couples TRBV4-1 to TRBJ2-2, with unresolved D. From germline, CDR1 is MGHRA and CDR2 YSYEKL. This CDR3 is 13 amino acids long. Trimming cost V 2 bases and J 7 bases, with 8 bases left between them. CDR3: CASSQPLHGELFF. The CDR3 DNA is TGCGCCAGCAGCCAACCCCTCCACGGGGAGCTGTTTTTT.

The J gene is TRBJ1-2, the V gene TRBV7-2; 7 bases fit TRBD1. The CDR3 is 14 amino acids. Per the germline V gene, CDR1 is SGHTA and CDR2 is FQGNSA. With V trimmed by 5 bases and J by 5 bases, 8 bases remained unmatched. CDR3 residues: CASSPDRQGYGYTF. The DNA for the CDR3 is TGTGCCAGCAGCCCAGATAGACAGGGTTATGGCTACACCTTC. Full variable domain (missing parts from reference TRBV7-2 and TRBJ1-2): GAGVSQSPSNKVTEKGKDVELRCDPISGHTALYWYRQSLGQGLEFLIYFQGNSAPDKSGLPSDRFSAERTGGSVSTLTIQRTQQEDSAVYLCASSPDRQGYGYTFGSGTRLTVV.

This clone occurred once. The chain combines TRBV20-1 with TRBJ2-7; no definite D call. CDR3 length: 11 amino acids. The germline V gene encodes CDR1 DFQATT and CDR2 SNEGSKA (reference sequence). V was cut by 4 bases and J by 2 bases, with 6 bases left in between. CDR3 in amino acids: CSATRTYEQYF. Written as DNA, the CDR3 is TGCAGTGCTACGAGGACCTACGAGCAGTACTTC.

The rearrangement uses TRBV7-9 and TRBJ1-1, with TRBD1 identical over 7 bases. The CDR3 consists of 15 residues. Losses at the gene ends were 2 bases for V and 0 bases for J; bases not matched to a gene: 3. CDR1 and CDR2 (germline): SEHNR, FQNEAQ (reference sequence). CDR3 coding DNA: TGTGCCAGCAGCTTACGACAGGGTTTGAACACTGAAGCTTTCTTT. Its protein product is CASSLRQGLNTEAFF.

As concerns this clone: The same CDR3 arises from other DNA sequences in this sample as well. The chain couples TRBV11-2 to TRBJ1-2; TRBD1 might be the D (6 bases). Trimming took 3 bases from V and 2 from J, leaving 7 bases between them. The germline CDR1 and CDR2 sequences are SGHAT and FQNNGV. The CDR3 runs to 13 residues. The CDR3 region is CASSLDSNYGYTF. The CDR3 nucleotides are TGTGCCAGCAGCTTGGACAGCAACTATGGCTACACCTTC.

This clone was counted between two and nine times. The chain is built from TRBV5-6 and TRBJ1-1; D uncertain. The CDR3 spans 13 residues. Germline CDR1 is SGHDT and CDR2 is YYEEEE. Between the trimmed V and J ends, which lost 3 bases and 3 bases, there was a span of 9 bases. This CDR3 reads CASSYPMDTEAFF. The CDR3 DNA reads TGTGCCAGCAGCTATCCTATGGACACTGAAGCTTTCTTT.

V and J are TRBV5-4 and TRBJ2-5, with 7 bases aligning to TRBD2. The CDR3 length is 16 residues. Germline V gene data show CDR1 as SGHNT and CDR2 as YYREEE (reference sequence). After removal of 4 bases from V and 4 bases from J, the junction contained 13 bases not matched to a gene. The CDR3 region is CASSPPPGTKGETQYF. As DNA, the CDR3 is TGTGCCAGCAGCCCTCCCCCCGGGACTAAAGGAGAGACCCAGTACTTC.

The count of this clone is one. DNA for the CDR3: TGTGTGACAGGGGGTTACAATGAGCAGTTCTTC. Translated, it gives CVTGGYNEQFF. J is TRBJ2-1 and V is TRBV2; the match to TRBD1 covers 9 bases. The CDR3 is made up of 11 amino acids. Per the germline V gene, CDR1 is SNHLY and CDR2 is FYNNEI. The variable domain in full, with the rest retrieved from reference TRBV2 and TRBJ2-1, is EPEVTQTPSHQVTQMGQEVILRCVPISNHLYFYWYRQILGQKVEFLVSFYNNEISEKSEIFDDQFSVERPDGSNFTLKIRSTKLEDSAMYFCVTGGYNEQFFGPGTRLTVL.

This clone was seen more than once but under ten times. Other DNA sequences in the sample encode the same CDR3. The CDR3 reads CASSSPNTEAFF. CDR3 DNA: TGTGCCAGCAGCTCGCCGAACACTGAAGCTTTCTTT. V is TRBV5-4 and J is TRBJ1-1; D remains unclear. Per the germline V gene, CDR1 is SGHNT and CDR2 is YYREEE (reference sequence). This CDR3 comprises 12 residues. The V gene lost 3 bases and the J gene lost 1 base, with 4 bases spanning the gap.

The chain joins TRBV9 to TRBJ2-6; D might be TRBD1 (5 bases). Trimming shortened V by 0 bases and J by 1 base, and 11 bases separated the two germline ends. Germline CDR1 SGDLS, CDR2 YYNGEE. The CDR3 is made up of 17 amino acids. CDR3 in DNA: TGTGCCAGCAGCGTAGGGACATCATTTTCTGGGGCCAACGTCCTGACTTTC. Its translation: CASSVGTSFSGANVLTF.

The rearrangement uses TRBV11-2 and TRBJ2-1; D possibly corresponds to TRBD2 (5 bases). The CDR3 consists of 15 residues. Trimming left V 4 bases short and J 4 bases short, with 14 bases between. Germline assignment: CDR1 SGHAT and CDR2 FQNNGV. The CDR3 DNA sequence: TGTGCCAGCAGCTCGTTAGCGAGAGAATACAATGAGCAGTTCTTC. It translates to CASSSLAREYNEQFF.

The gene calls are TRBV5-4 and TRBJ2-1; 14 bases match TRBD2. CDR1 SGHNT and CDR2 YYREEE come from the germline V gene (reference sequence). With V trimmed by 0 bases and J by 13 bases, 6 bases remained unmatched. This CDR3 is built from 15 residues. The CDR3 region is CASSLEGTSGRRQFF. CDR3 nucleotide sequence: TGTGCCAGCAGCTTGGAGGGGACTAGCGGGAGACGCCAGTTCTTC.

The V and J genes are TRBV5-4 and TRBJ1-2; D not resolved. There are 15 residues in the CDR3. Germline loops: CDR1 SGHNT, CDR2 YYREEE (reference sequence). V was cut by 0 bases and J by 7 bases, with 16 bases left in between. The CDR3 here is CASSLAGRSTSGYTF. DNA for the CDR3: TGTGCCAGCAGCTTGGCCGGTAGGTCTACCTCTGGCTACACCTTC.

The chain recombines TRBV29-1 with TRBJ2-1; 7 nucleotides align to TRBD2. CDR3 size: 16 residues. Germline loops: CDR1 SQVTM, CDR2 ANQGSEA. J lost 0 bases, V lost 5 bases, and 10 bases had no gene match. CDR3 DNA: TGCAGCGTTTTCGAAGCGGGGCGCCGCTCCTACAATGAGCAGTTCTTC. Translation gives CSVFEAGRRSYNEQFF.

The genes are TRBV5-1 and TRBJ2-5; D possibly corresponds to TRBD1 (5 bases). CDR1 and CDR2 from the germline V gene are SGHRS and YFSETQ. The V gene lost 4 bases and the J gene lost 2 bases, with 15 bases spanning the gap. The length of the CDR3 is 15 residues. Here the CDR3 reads CASSPRQTPQETQYF. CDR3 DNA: TGCGCCAGCAGCCCCAGACAGACACCTCAAGAGACCCAGTACTTC.

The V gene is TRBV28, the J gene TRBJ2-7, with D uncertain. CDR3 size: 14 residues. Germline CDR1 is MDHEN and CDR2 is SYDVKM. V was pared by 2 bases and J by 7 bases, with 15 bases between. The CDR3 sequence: CASSLVHLRTEQYF. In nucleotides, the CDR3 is TGTGCCAGCAGTTTAGTGCATTTACGGACGGAGCAGTACTTC.

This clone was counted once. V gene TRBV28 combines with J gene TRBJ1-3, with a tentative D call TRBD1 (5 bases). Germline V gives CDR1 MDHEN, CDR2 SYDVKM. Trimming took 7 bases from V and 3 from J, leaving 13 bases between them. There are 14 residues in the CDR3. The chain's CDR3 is CASIGGYFGNTIYF. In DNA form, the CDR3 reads TGTGCCAGCATTGGGGGGTACTTTGGAAACACCATATATTTT.

The CDR3, as DNA: TGTGCCAGCAGTGGTTGGTACGAGCAGTACTTC. It codes for CASSGWYEQYF. The V gene is TRBV2, the J gene TRBJ2-7; D gene uncertain. The CDR3 runs 11 residues. CDR1 SNHLY and CDR2 FYNNEI come from the germline V gene. V lost 4 bases and J 4 bases, leaving 5 bases between the germline ends.

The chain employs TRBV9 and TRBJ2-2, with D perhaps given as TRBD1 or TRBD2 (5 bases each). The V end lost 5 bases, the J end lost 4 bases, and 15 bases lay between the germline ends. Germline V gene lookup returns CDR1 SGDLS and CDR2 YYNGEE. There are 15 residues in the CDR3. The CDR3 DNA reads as TGTGCCAGCAGTCGTTCGGGGCTCGGCACCGGGGAGCTGTTTTTT. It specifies CASSRSGLGTGELFF.

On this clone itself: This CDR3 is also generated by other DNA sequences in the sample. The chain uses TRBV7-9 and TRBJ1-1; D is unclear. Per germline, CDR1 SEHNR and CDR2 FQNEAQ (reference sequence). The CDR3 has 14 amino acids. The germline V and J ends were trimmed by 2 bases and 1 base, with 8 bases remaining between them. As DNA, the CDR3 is TGTGCCAGCAGCTTAAGAGCGGGGAACACTGAAGCTTTCTTT. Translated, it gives CASSLRAGNTEAFF.

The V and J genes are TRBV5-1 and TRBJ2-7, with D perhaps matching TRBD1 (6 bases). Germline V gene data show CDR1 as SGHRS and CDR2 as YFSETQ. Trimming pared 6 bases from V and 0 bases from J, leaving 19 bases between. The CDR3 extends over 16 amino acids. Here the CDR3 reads CASTRTDRTASYEQYF. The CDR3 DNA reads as TGCGCCAGCACCCGGACAGATCGCACAGCCTCCTACGAGCAGTACTTC.

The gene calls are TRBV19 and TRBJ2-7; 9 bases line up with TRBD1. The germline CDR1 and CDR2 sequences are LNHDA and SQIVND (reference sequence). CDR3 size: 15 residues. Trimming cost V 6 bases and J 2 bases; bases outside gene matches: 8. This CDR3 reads CASSIPGQGAYEQYF. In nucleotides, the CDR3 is TGTGCCAGTAGCATACCGGGACAGGGAGCCTACGAGCAGTACTTC.

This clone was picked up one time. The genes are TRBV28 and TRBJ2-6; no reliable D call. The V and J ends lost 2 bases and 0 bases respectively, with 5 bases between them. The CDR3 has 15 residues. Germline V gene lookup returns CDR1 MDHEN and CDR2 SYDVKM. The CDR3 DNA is TGTGCCAGCAGTTTAAGGCACTCTGGGGCCAACGTCCTGACTTTC. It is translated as CASSLRHSGANVLTF.

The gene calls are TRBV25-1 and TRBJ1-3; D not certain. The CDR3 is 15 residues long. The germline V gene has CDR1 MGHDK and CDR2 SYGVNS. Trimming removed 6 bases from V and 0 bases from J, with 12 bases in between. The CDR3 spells CASSVTRPSGNTIYF. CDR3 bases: TGTGCCAGCAGCGTAACCCGGCCCTCTGGAAACACCATATATTTT.

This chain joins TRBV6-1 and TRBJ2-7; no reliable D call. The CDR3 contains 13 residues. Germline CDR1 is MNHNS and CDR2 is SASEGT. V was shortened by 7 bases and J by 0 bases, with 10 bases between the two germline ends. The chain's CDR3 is CASKLLASYEQYF. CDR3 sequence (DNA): TGTGCCAGCAAGTTGTTGGCCTCCTACGAGCAGTACTTC.

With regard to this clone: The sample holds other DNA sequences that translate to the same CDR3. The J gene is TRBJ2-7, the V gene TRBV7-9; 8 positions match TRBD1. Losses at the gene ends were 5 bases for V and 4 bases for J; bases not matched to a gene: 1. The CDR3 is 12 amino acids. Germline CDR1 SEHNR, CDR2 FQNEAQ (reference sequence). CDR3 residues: CASSRQGYEQYF. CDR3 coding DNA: TGTGCCAGCAGCCGACAGGGGTACGAGCAGTACTTC.

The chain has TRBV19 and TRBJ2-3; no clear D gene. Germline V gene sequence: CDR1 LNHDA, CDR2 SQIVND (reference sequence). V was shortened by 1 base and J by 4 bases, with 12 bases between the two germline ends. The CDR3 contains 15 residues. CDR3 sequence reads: CASSIGGHLSDTQYF. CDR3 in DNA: TGTGCCAGTAGTATAGGAGGTCACCTCTCAGATACGCAGTATTTT.

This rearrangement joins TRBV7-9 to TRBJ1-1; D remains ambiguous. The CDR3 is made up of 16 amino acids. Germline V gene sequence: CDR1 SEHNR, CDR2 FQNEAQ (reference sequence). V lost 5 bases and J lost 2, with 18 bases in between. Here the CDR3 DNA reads TGTGCCAGCAGCCAGATACCCTTCGACGGTAACACTGAAGCTTTCTTT. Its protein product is CASSQIPFDGNTEAFF.